The T cell receptor beta chain described here comes from a study of graft-versus-host responses after intestinal transplantation. Study as a whole: After anti-thymocyte globulin induction, recipients took tacrolimus and steroids for around three years. Study observations and caveats: GvH clones were found in recipient marrow; some appeared first in ileum or blood. Allograft graft-versus-host to host-versus-graft clonal ratios ran high in patients with graft-donor T cell macrochimerism.

The authors processed graft tissue to release intraepithelial and lamina propria lymphocytes. This table comes from immunoSEQ multiplex PCR, and its TCRdb copy is limited to in-frame clones, with some not included. The sample records 15,000 to 20,000 clones, around 83% being singletons. As for this clone: Its antigen remains unidentified.

Germline values: CDR1 MNHEY, CDR2 SVGAGI. The length of the CDR3 is 15 residues. V lost 0 bases and J 7 bases, leaving 10 bases between the germline ends. The clonotype was recovered from a human patient who received an intestinal transplant, so some T cells may come from the graft donor. The chain links TRBV6-5 to TRBJ1-6, with D hard to call. The source was ileum tissue, collected around 580 days after intestinal transplantation. The CDR3 loop is CASSYSKEENSPLHF. CDR3 DNA sequence: TGTGCCAGCAGTTACTCGAAGGAGGAAAATTCACCCCTCCACTTT.